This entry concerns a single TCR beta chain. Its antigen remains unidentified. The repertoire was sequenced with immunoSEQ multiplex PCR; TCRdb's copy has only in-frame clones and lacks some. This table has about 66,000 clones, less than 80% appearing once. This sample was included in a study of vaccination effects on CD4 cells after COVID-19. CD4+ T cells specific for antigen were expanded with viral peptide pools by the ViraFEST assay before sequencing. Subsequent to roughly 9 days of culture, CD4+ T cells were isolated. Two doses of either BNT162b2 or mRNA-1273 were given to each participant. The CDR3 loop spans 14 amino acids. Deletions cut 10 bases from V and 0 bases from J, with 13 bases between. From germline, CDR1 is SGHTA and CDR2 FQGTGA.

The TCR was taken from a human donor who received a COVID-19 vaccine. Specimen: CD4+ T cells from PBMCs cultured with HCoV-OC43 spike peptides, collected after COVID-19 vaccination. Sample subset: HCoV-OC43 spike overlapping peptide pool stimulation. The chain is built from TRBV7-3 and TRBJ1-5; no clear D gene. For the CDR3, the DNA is TGTGCCATAGACATAGGGCATAGCAATCAGCCCCAGCATTTT. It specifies CAIDIGHSNQPQHF.